The sample holds a few counts of the clone carrying this TCR beta chain. Its antigen is undetermined. Trimming cost V 2 bases and J 6 bases, with 16 bases left between them. This CDR3 is 16 amino acids long. Looked up from germline, CDR1 is LNHDA and CDR2 is SQIVND (reference sequence). The entry originates in a study of T cell repertoires in cytomegalovirus infection. Study as a whole: Both CMV infection and a matching HLA type were indicated by public TCR beta signatures.

Whole-study findings and limits: There were carriers of CMV plus the relevant HLA, and cumulative public TCR beta family frequency identified them. CMV-specific TCR beta clonotypes restricted by HLA-C dominated the ex vivo response.

Using its own MiXCR run on the reads, TCRdb lists one record per CDR3 protein. This sample has about 530,000 distinct CDR3 sequences, with about 25% found just once. The clonotype originates from a human donor in good health (CMV status not recorded). Some clones in this sample may be carry-over from other donors' samples. The sample consisted of PBMCs. This chain joins TRBV19 and TRBJ1-4; D remains ambiguous. The CDR3 nucleotides are TGTGCCAGTAGTATAAACTTCGCCAGCTCTTATGAAAAACTGTTTTTT. Translation gives CASSINFASSYEKLFF. The full variable domain, rest sourced from reference TRBV19 and TRBJ1-4, is DGGITQSPKYLFRKEGQNVTLSCEQNLNHDAMYWYRQDPGQGLRLIYYSQIVNDFQKGDIAEGYSVSREKKESFPLTVTSAQKNPTAFYLCASSINFASSYEKLFFGSGTQLSVL.